Listed here are 17 T cell receptor beta chains from one sample, sequenced in a study of OX40 agonist ivuxolimab in advanced cancers. The assay was immunoSEQ multiplex PCR, and TCRdb's table has in-frame clones only and misses some. This table has about 20,000 clones, about four fifths appearing once. The material was CD4+ or CD8+ T cells sorted from blood, obtained in a trial of the OX40 agonist ivuxolimab. These receptors all stem from an adult with an advanced solid tumor such as melanoma, head and neck, liver or kidney cancer.

The chain joins TRBV29-1 to TRBJ1-4; no clear D gene. V was trimmed by 4 bases and J by 8 bases, leaving 14 bases between them. Germline CDR1 reads SQVTM; CDR2 reads ANQGSEA. The CDR3 totals 13 residues. As DNA, the CDR3 is TGCAGCGTTGTGGTCGGGTATGAAGAAAAACTGTTTTTT. Translated: CSVVVGYEEKLFF.

By share, this clone counts as medium-sized (0.01 to 0.1%). The V gene is TRBV29-1, the J gene TRBJ1-1; TRBD1 might be the D (5 bases). The V end was cut by 4 bases, the J end by 5 bases, with 17 bases between. CDR3 length: 14 residues. Germline V CDR1 and CDR2: SQVTM, ANQGSEA. The CDR3 nucleotides are TGCAGCGTTGTGTCGGGATTGGGGGTAACTGAAGCTTTCTTT. Translation gives CSVVSGLGVTEAFF.

Worth noting for this clone: This sample also contains other DNA sequences that code for the same CDR3. The chain has TRBV28 and TRBJ1-1; D might be TRBD1 (6 bases). This CDR3 has 15 residues. The germline V gene encodes CDR1 MDHEN and CDR2 SYDVKM. The V end was cut by 3 bases, the J end by 0 bases, with 11 bases between. This chain's CDR3 is CASSFGQIMNTEAFF. The CDR3 region has the DNA TGTGCCAGCAGTTTTGGACAGATCATGAACACTGAAGCTTTCTTT.

This clone was counted a single time. This chain uses TRBV7-6 with TRBJ2-1; tentative D call: TRBD2 (6 bases). Trimming stripped 3 bases from V and 5 bases from J, with 20 bases between. This CDR3 is 17 amino acids long. Germline CDR1 and CDR2: SGHVS and FNYEAQ. CDR3 bases: TGTGCCAGCAGCTTTTGGGGGGAAAAAAGGGGTGACAATGAGCAGTTCTTC. Protein sequence: CASSFWGEKRGDNEQFF.

By frequency in the sample, this clone is medium-sized. V and J are TRBV7-9 and TRBJ2-7, with D perhaps matching TRBD1 (6 bases). The CDR3 sequence is 14 residues long. Between the trimmed V and J ends, which lost 6 bases and 7 bases, there was a span of 19 bases. CDR1 and CDR2 from the germline V gene are SEHNR and FQNEAQ (reference sequence). CDR3 DNA: TGTGCCAGCAGTTACGCAGGGGAATCGGTGGAGCAGTACTTC. Encoded protein: CASSYAGESVEQYF.

The chain uses TRBV9 and TRBJ2-7; D unresolved. Germline V gene data show CDR1 as SGDLS and CDR2 as YYNGEE. V gave up 0 bases and J gave up 0 bases, with 7 bases separating them. CDR3 length: 14 residues. Here the CDR3 DNA reads TGTGCCAGCAGCGTAGGTGGGTTCTCCTACGAGCAGTACTTC. Protein product: CASSVGGFSYEQYF.

This rearrangement joins TRBV7-3 to TRBJ2-2, with D perhaps TRBD2 (5 bases). Trimming left V 5 bases short and J 6 bases short, with 19 bases between. The CDR3 loop spans 16 amino acids. Germline V lookup: CDR1 SGHTA, CDR2 FQGTGA. The CDR3 protein is CASSTRAMAGAGELFF. For the CDR3, the DNA is TGTGCCAGCAGCACCCGGGCCATGGCCGGGGCCGGGGAGCTGTTTTTT.

The J gene is TRBJ1-1, the V gene TRBV7-9, with D unclear. The length of the CDR3 is 12 residues. The germline V gene has CDR1 SEHNR and CDR2 FQNEAQ (reference sequence). V gave up 5 bases and J gave up 3 bases, with 7 bases separating them. The CDR3 DNA sequence: TGTGCCAGCAGCCATGGGGACACTGAAGCTTTCTTT. Protein: CASSHGDTEAFF.

The chain employs TRBV30 and TRBJ1-5, with 9 bases lining up with TRBD1. Germline CDR1 and CDR2: GTSNPN and SVGIG (reference sequence). The CDR3 contains 16 residues. V was pared by 4 bases and J by 2 bases, with 9 bases of the junction left unmatched. CDR3 loop: CAWTRTGVFGNQPQHF. The CDR3, as DNA: TGTGCCTGGACCCGGACAGGGGTTTTTGGCAATCAGCCCCAGCATTTT.

Here the CDR3 DNA reads TGTGCCAGCAGCTATTCCAGGGGGGATGGCTACACCTTC. Its protein is CASSYSRGDGYTF. The chain couples TRBV7-3 to TRBJ1-2, with TRBD1 identical over 7 bases. The germline CDR1 and CDR2 sequences are SGHTA and FQGTGA. The CDR3 extends over 13 amino acids. Germline trimming cut 4 bases from V and 6 bases from J; bases unmatched to any gene: 5.

This chain joins TRBV5-1 and TRBJ1-1; tentative D call: TRBD1 (6 bases). V shed 2 bases and J shed 2 bases, with 19 bases lying between them. There are 17 residues in the CDR3. Looked up from germline, CDR1 is SGHRS and CDR2 is YFSETQ. The CDR3 DNA reads TGCGCCAGCAGCTTATTTTCCGCCGGACAGCTTAACACTGAAGCTTTCTTT. It is translated as CASSLFSAGQLNTEAFF. The full variable domain, in which reference TRBV5-1 and TRBJ1-1 provide the parts outside the CDR3, is KAGVTQTPRYLIKTRGQQVTLSCSPISGHRSVSWYQQTPGQGLQFLFEYFSETQRNKGNFPGRFSGRQFSNSRSEMNVSTLELGDSALYLCASSLFSAGQLNTEAFFGQGTRLTVV.

Concerning this clone itself: A read error may produce the germline difference seen at one junction end. The chain combines TRBV7-7 with TRBJ2-1, with D hard to call. CDR3 length: 14 amino acids. Germline CDR1 reads SSHAT; CDR2 reads FNYEAQ (reference sequence). The CDR3 loop is CASSSLDGYNEQFF. In DNA, the CDR3 is TGTGCTAGCAGCTCCCTCGACGGATACAATGAGCAGTTCTTC. The variable domain in full, with the rest retrieved from reference TRBV7-7 and TRBJ2-1, is GAGVSQSPRYKVTKRGQDVTLRCDPISSHATLYWYQQALGQGPEFLTYFNYEAQPDKSGLPSDRFSAERPEGSISTLTIQRTEQRDSAMYRCASSSLDGYNEQFFGPGTRLTVL.

V and J are TRBV7-9 and TRBJ2-5, with D perhaps TRBD1 (6 bases). Germline V lookup: CDR1 SEHNR, CDR2 FQNEAQ (reference sequence). The CDR3 sequence is 14 residues long. V was cut by 1 base and J by 5 bases, with 11 bases left in between. CDR3 in amino acids: CASSLVFQGETQYF. The CDR3 bases are TGTGCCAGCAGCTTAGTATTCCAGGGGGAGACCCAGTACTTC.

The rearrangement uses TRBV7-9 and TRBJ1-1; 7 nucleotides agree with TRBD1. The V and J ends lost 5 bases and 0 bases, in that order; junction bases with no gene match: 3. Germline CDR1 is SEHNR and CDR2 is FQNEAQ (reference sequence). CDR3 size: 14 residues. Written as DNA, the CDR3 is TGTGCCAGCAGCGGGACAGTTATGAACACTGAAGCTTTCTTT. Residues: CASSGTVMNTEAFF.

The rearrangement links TRBV27 to TRBJ2-7, with TRBD1 matching 8 bases. J was trimmed by 3 bases and V by 8 bases; bases with no gene match: 12. Germline V lookup: CDR1 MNHEY, CDR2 SMNVEV (reference sequence). The CDR3 has 15 residues. CDR3 residues: CASALIGQGLYEQYF. As DNA, the CDR3 is TGTGCCAGCGCTTTAATAGGACAGGGCCTCTACGAGCAGTACTTC.

The CDR3: CASSVGKGAKNIQYF. DNA for the CDR3: TGTGCCAGCAGCGTAGGGAAGGGAGCCAAAAACATTCAGTACTTC. J is TRBJ2-4 and V is TRBV9; D unclear. This CDR3 contains 15 residues. Germline CDR1 SGDLS, CDR2 YYNGEE. Trimming shortened V by 0 bases and J by 0 bases, and 7 bases separated the two germline ends.

The chain couples TRBV19 to TRBJ2-7; a weak D match, TRBD1 (6 bases). V was pared by 8 bases and J by 0 bases, with 8 bases between. The CDR3 sequence is 12 residues long. The V gene's germline CDR1 is LNHDA and CDR2 SQIVND (reference sequence). Written as DNA, the CDR3 is TGTGCCAGTCAGGACAGCTCCTACGAGCAGTACTTC. Protein product: CASQDSSYEQYF.